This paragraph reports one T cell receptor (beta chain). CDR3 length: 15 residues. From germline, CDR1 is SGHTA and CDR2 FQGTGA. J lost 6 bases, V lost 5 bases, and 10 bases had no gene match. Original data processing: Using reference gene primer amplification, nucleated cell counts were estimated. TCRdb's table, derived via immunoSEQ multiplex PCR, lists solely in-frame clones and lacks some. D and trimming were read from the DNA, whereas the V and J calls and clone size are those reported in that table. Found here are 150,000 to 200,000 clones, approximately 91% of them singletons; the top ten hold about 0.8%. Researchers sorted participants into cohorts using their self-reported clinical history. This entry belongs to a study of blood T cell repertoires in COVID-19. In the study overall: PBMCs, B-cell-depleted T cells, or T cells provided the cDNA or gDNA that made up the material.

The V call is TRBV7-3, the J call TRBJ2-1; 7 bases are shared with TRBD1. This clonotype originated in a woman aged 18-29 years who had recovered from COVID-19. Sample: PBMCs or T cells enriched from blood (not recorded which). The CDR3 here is CASSLPLGGVNEQFF. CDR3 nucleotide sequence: TGTGCCAGCAGCCTCCCGTTAGGGGGCGTCAATGAGCAGTTCTTC. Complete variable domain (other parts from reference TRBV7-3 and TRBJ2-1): GAGVSQTPSNKVTEKGKYVELRCDPISGHTALYWYRQSLGQGPEFLIYFQGTGAADDSGLPNDRFFAVRPEGSVSTLKIQRTERGDSAVYLCASSLPLGGVNEQFFGPGTRLTVL.